Below, 26 T cell receptor beta chains from the same sample are listed, as sequenced in a study of low-dose radiotherapy and immunotherapy resistance in tumors. TRAV- and TRBV-specific primers primed first-strand cDNA, covering alpha and beta chains. Using a constant-region primer together with a V-primer adapter, TCRs were subjected to roughly 20 PCR cycles of amplification. TCRdb reprocessed the reads via MiXCR and lists one record per CDR3 protein. This sample has 60,000 or so distinct CDR3 sequences, with around a quarter found just once. Time point specified: after trial treatment. Treatment of the sample: LDRT plus nivolumab, ipilimumab, low-dose cyclophosphamide and aspirin (RACIN trial). Sequenced material: PBMCs, taken after low-dose radiotherapy plus immunotherapy. These receptors all come from a male donor with prostate cancer.

This clonotype was detected many times. This chain links TRBV29-1 with TRBJ2-3; 13 positions match TRBD2. CDR1 and CDR2 (germline): SQVTM, ANQGSEA. The CDR3 length is 18 residues. With V trimmed by 7 bases and J by 2 bases, 15 bases remained unmatched. The CDR3 loop is CSAAPGLAGSWATDTQYF. CDR3 DNA sequence: TGCAGCGCTGCCCCGGGACTAGCGGGGAGTTGGGCCACAGATACGCAGTATTTT.

This clonotype has at least ten counts. The rearrangement joins TRBV19 to TRBJ1-6; D perhaps matches TRBD1 (5 bases). This CDR3 spans 13 amino acids. The germline V and J ends were trimmed by 7 bases and 6 bases, with 10 bases remaining between them. CDR1 is LNHDA, CDR2 SQIVND, per germline (reference sequence). Here the CDR3 DNA reads TGTGCCAGTAACCTGGGGGGTAATTCACCCCTCCACTTT. It specifies CASNLGGNSPLHF.

This clonotype occurred many times. This rearrangement joins TRBV5-6 to TRBJ2-4; the match to TRBD1 covers 7 bases. The CDR3 has 14 residues. Looked up from germline, CDR1 is SGHDT and CDR2 is YYEEEE. The trim removed 4 bases at V and 5 bases at J, leaving 6 bases unmatched. The CDR3 DNA follows: TGTGCCAGCAGCCCGGGACAGATACAAAACATTCAGTACTTC. The encoded protein is CASSPGQIQNIQYF.

This clonotype was seen at least ten times. The chain carries TRBV5-6 and TRBJ2-5, with D possibly being TRBD1 (5 bases). V was shortened by 0 bases and J by 1 base, with 7 bases between the two germline ends. CDR3 length equals 14 residues. Germline lookup yields CDR1 SGHDT and CDR2 YYEEEE. CDR3 in amino acids: CASSLDRSQETQYF. In nucleotides, the CDR3 is TGTGCCAGCAGCTTGGACAGGTCCCAAGAGACCCAGTACTTC. Supplemented by reference TRBV5-6 and TRBJ2-5, the full variable domain reads DAGVTQSPTHLIKTRGQQVTLRCSPKSGHDTVSWYQQALGQGPQFIFQYYEEEERQRGNFPDRFSGHQFPNYSSELNVNALLLGDSALYLCASSLDRSQETQYFGPGTRLLVL.

This sequence joins TRBV7-2 and TRBJ2-2; D unclear. The CDR3 length is 15 residues. CDR1 and CDR2 from the germline V gene are SGHTA and FQGNSA. V was cut by 2 bases and J by 5 bases, with 12 bases left in between. This CDR3 is CASSLPPTKTGELFF. The DNA of the CDR3 is TGTGCCAGCAGCTTACCCCCCACCAAGACCGGGGAGCTGTTTTTT.

Ten or more counts support this clonotype. The chain employs TRBV4-1 and TRBJ2-2, with D possibly called TRBD1 or TRBD2 (6 bases each). Germline V CDR1 and CDR2: MGHRA, YSYEKL. The CDR3 is 16 amino acids. Trimming took 0 bases from V and 4 from J, leaving 12 bases between them. The CDR3 region has the DNA TGCGCCAGCAGCCAAGAAGAGGGGGGTACCACCGGGGAGCTGTTTTTT. It is translated as CASSQEEGGTTGELFF.

Many counts were recorded for this clonotype. This chain connects TRBV28 to TRBJ1-2, with D possibly matching TRBD1 (5 bases). V was shortened by 6 bases and J by 8 bases, with 19 bases between the two germline ends. Germline V gene sequence: CDR1 MDHEN, CDR2 SYDVKM. This CDR3 region has 14 residues. The CDR3 region is CASRPGGPPEGYTF. CDR3 bases: TGTGCCAGCAGACCGGGGGGTCCTCCCGAGGGCTACACCTTC.

In its sample, this clonotype ranks as medium-sized. The rearrangement links TRBV28 to TRBJ2-7, with TRBD1 as a possible D gene (6 bases). CDR3 length equals 14 residues. Trimming left V 6 bases short and J 2 bases short, with 14 bases between. CDR1 and CDR2 from the germline V gene are MDHEN and SYDVKM. The CDR3 region is CASSPWDTAYEQYF. CDR3 DNA sequence: TGTGCCAGCAGCCCCTGGGACACGGCCTACGAGCAGTACTTC.

With regard to this clonotype: A far larger clone is off by one base, so a read error is likely. V is TRBV10-3 and J is TRBJ2-1; the match to TRBD2 covers 11 bases. CDR1 and CDR2 from the germline V gene are ENHRY and SYGVKD. Trimming at V came to 8 bases and at J to 10 bases, leaving 13 bases not matched to a gene. CDR3 length: 15 residues. This chain's CDR3 is CAIRQLAGAHYEQFF. The CDR3 region has the DNA TGTGCCATCCGTCAACTAGCGGGGGCGCATTACGAGCAGTTCTTC.

This clonotype showed up many times. The chain carries TRBV3-1 and TRBJ2-7; the D is unclear. From germline, CDR1 is LGHDT and CDR2 YNNKEL (reference sequence). Trimming removed 4 bases at V and 2 bases at J, with 12 bases between. CDR3 length: 14 amino acids. In nucleotides, the CDR3 is TGTGCCAGCAGCCCTCCGGACGGACCCTACGAGCAGTACTTC. Translation gives CASSPPDGPYEQYF.

This clonotype was seen repeatedly, ten times or more. V gene TRBV20-1 combines with J gene TRBJ1-6; the match to TRBD1 covers 9 bases. V was clipped by 1 base and J by 5 bases; unmatched bases: 3. The CDR3 covers 15 residues. Per germline, CDR1 DFQATT and CDR2 SNEGSKA (reference sequence). The CDR3 protein is CSARAGTGNNSPLHF. CDR3 nucleotides: TGCAGTGCTAGAGCCGGGACAGGGAATAATTCACCCCTCCACTTT.

This clonotype was counted ten times or more. The chain joins TRBV7-9 to TRBJ1-1; D is uncertain. The germline CDR1 and CDR2 sequences are SEHNR and FQNEAQ (reference sequence). Trimming pared 8 bases from V and 4 bases from J, leaving 17 bases between. The CDR3 consists of 14 residues. The DNA of the CDR3 is TGTGCCAGCCAATCCTTGGGCTCGGCCACTGAAGCTTTCTTT. This gives the protein CASQSLGSATEAFF.

This clonotype occurred many times. The chain recombines TRBV3-1 with TRBJ2-1; D remains unclear. Trimming took off 3 bases at V and 9 bases at J, with 6 bases between the two ends. The germline CDR1 and CDR2 sequences are LGHDT and YNNKEL (reference sequence). The CDR3 loop spans 11 amino acids. CDR3 amino acids: CASSHDAEQFF. CDR3 bases: TGTGCCAGCAGCCACGACGCTGAGCAGTTCTTC.

This clonotype was recorded at least ten times. The chain recombines TRBV20-1 with TRBJ2-2; no firm D call. Between the trimmed V and J ends, which lost 5 bases and 7 bases, there was a span of 17 bases. The CDR3 has 14 residues. CDR1 is DFQATT, CDR2 SNEGSKA, per germline (reference sequence). Written as DNA, the CDR3 is TGCAGTGCTCATAGTGTACTTTTTGGCGGGGAGCTGTTTTTT. It specifies CSAHSVLFGGELFF.

Relative to its sample, this clonotype is large (0.1 to 1%). This chain uses TRBV25-1 with TRBJ2-7; TRBD1 might be the D (7 bases). Germline lookup yields CDR1 MGHDK and CDR2 SYGVNS. Deletions cut 8 bases from V and 3 bases from J, with 14 bases between. The CDR3 extends over 13 amino acids. The CDR3 protein is CASGGDSSYEQYF. CDR3 DNA sequence: TGTGCCAGCGGCGGGGACAGTAGCTACGAGCAGTACTTC.

This clonotype was picked up many times. The chain has TRBV29-1 and TRBJ2-7, with TRBD2 matching over 8 bases. The CDR3 is 13 residues long. The germline CDR1 and CDR2 sequences are SQVTM and ANQGSEA. V lost 3 bases to trimming and J lost 3 bases; unmatched junction nucleotides: 4. The CDR3 region has the DNA TGCAGCGTTGATGTAGCGGGGATCTACGAGCAGTACTTC. Its protein is CSVDVAGIYEQYF.

This clonotype was seen many times. The chain uses TRBV7-2 and TRBJ2-3, with 14 positions matching TRBD2. J lost 1 base, V lost 5 bases, and 11 bases had no gene match. The CDR3 runs 19 residues. CDR1 and CDR2 (germline): SGHTA, FQGNSA. CDR3 sequence reads: CASSGRPTSGGAGTDTQYF. In DNA, the CDR3 is TGTGCCAGCAGCGGGCGACCGACTAGCGGGGGGGCCGGCACAGATACGCAGTATTTT.

With respect to this clonotype: A far larger clone lies a single base away; this is likely a read error. The rearrangement joins TRBV12-3 or TRBV12-4 to TRBJ2-4, with unresolved D. CDR3 length: 13 residues. V gave up 3 bases and J gave up 13 bases, with 16 bases separating them. CDR3 in DNA: TGTGCCAGCAGTTTCGGTGTCGCCAATGAGCAGTACTTC. It translates to CASSFGVANEQYF.

V usage is TRBV19 and J usage is TRBJ2-5; 11 nucleotides line up with TRBD1. Unmatched junction bases numbered 5, after V lost 7 bases and J lost 1 base. CDR3 size: 15 residues. Looked up from germline, CDR1 is LNHDA and CDR2 is SQIVND (reference sequence). CDR3 nucleotide sequence: TGTGCCAGTACCACCGGGACAGGGGGCCAAGAGACCCAGTACTTC. Translated, it gives CASTTGTGGQETQYF.

This clonotype was recorded many times. The chain has TRBV4-2 and TRBJ1-2; no clear D. V was clipped by 2 bases and J by 1 base, with 8 bases between them. Germline V gene lookup returns CDR1 LGHNA and CDR2 YNFKEQ. The CDR3 has 14 amino acids. The CDR3: CASSQLTLNYGYTF. CDR3 DNA: TGTGCCAGCAGCCAACTCACACTTAACTATGGCTACACCTTC.

This clonotype was seen ten or more times. The rearrangement links TRBV7-2 to TRBJ1-5, with 7 bases that match TRBD1. The V gene's germline CDR1 is SGHTA and CDR2 FQGNSA. V lost 1 base, J lost 6 bases, and 6 bases stayed unmatched. The CDR3 totals 15 residues. CDR3 loop: CASSLVTGERQPQHF. The CDR3 DNA is TGTGCCAGCAGCTTAGTAACAGGGGAGCGTCAGCCCCAGCATTTT.

At least ten counts were recorded for this clonotype. J is TRBJ2-7 and V is TRBV6-2 or TRBV6-3; TRBD1 matches 9 bases. J was trimmed by 5 bases and V by 4 bases; bases with no gene match: 9. Germline V lookup: CDR1 MNHEY, CDR2 SVGEGT. This CDR3 has 15 amino acids. CDR3 in DNA: TGTGCCAGCAGTTCACCGGGACAGGGTGTCCACGAGCAGTACTTC. It codes for CASSSPGQGVHEQYF.

There are many counts of this clonotype. J is TRBJ2-1 and V is TRBV6-2 or TRBV6-3; TRBD1 is a possible D gene (5 bases). The ends were cut back, 6 bases at V and 2 bases at J, with 14 bases in the middle. The CDR3 loop spans 15 amino acids. Germline CDR1 reads MNHEY; CDR2 reads SVGEGT. CDR3 sequence (DNA): TGTGCCAGCAGGAAAACAGGCAGTACCTACAATGAGCAGTTCTTC. Its protein is CASRKTGSTYNEQFF.

Ten or more counts support this clonotype. Here the CDR3 reads CASSPVPGWGRYEQYF. CDR3 sequence (DNA): TGTGCCAGCAGTCCAGTGCCCGGGTGGGGCCGCTACGAGCAGTACTTC. V gene TRBV12-3 or TRBV12-4 combines with J gene TRBJ2-7; possible D gene TRBD1, 5 bases. Deletions cut 5 bases from V and 3 bases from J, with 20 bases between. CDR3 size: 16 residues.

This clonotype was detected ten times or more. This chain connects TRBV7-2 to TRBJ1-1; no firm D call. The V and J ends lost 1 base and 2 bases respectively, with 8 bases between them. This CDR3 spans 14 amino acids. From germline, CDR1 is SGHTA and CDR2 FQGNSA. The CDR3 bases are TGTGCCAGCAGCTTAGTGGTCCAAAACACTGAAGCTTTCTTT. It specifies CASSLVVQNTEAFF.

This clonotype has at least ten counts. The V and J genes are TRBV5-1 and TRBJ2-5; D call uncertain. The CDR3 loop spans 12 amino acids. Germline CDR1 SGHRS, CDR2 YFSETQ. With 0 bases removed from V and 2 bases from J, the gap between germline ends came to 2 bases. CDR3 coding DNA: TGCGCCAGCAGCTTGGGACAAGAGACCCAGTACTTC. Protein: CASSLGQETQYF.